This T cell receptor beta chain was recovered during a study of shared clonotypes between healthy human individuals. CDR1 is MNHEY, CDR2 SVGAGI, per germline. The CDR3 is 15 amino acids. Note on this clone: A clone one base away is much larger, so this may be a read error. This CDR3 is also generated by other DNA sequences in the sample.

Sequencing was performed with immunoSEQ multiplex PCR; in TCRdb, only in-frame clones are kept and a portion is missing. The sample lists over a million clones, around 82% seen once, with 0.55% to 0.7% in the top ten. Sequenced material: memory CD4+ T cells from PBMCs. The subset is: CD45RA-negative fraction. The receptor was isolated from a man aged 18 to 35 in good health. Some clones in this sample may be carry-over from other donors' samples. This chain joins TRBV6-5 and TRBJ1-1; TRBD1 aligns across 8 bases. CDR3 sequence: CASSYSGQVNTEAFF. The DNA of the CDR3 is TGTGCCAGCAGTTACTCGGGACAGGTGAACACCGAAGCTTTCTTT.